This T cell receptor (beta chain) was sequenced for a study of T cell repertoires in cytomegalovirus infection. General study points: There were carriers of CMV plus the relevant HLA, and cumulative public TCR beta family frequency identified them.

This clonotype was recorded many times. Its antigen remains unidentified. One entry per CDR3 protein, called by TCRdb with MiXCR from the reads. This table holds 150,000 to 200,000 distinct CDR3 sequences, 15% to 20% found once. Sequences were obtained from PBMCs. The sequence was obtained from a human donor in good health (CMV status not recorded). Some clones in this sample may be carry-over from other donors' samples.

CDR3 sequence (DNA): TGTGCCAGCAGCTTAGGGAGGACGCCATCTGGAGCTTTCTTT. It yields the protein CASSLGRTPSGAFF. The rearrangement joins TRBV7-2 to TRBJ1-1, with D hard to call. The CDR3 extends over 14 amino acids. Germline CDR1 reads SGHTA; CDR2 reads FQGNSA. Between the trimmed V and J ends, which lost 1 base and 10 bases, there was a span of 16 bases.